This T cell receptor beta chain stems from a study of graft-versus-host responses after intestinal transplantation. Study-level points and caveats: Those patients showing graft-donor T cell macrochimerism displayed high graft-versus-host to host-versus-graft clonal ratios in allografts.

The repertoire was sequenced with immunoSEQ multiplex PCR; TCRdb's copy has only in-frame clones and lacks some. The sample has roughly 9,400 clones; just under 95% are singletons. This clone was counted only a few times. Its antigen is still unknown. CDR1 is PRHDT, CDR2 FYEKMQ, per germline (reference sequence). V was pared by 3 bases and J by 5 bases, with 10 bases of the junction left unmatched. The CDR3 is made up of 15 amino acids. The sequence was obtained from a human patient who received an intestinal transplant, so some T cells may come from the graft donor. This chain joins TRBV13 and TRBJ2-7; 7 bases are a match to TRBD2. Sequenced material: PBMCs, taken 8 days after intestinal transplant. For the CDR3, the DNA is TGTGCCAGCAGCTTGTACGGGGGGACTAACGACGAGCAGTACTTC. Protein: CASSLYGGTNDEQYF.